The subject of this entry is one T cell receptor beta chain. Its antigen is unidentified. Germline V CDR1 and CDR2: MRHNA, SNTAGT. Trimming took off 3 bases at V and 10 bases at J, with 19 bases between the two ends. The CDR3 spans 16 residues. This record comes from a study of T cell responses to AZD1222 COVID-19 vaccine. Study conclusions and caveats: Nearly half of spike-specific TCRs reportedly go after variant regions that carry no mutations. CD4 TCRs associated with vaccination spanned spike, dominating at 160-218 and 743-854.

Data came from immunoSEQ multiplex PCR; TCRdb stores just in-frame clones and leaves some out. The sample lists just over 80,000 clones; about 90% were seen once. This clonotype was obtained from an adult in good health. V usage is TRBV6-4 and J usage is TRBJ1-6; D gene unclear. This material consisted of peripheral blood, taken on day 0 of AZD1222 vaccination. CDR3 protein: CASSEDWSRVGSPLHF. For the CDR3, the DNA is TGTGCCAGCAGTGAGGACTGGTCCCGAGTTGGGTCACCCCTCCACTTT.